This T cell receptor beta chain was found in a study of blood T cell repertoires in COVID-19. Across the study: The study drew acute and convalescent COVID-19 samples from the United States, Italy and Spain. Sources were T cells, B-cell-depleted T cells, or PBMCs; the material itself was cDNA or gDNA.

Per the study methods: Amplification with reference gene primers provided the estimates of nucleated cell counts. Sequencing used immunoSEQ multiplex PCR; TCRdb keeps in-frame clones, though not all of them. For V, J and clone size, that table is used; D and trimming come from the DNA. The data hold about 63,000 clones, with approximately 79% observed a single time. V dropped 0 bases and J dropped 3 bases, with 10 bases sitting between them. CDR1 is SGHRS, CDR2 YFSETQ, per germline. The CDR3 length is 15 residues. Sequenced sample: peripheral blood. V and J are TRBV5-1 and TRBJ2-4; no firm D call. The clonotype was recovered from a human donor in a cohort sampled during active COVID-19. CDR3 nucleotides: TGCGCCAGCAGCTTGGCCCAGGAAGGCAAAAACATTCAGTACTTC. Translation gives CASSLAQEGKNIQYF.